This entry is about one TCR beta chain. V gave up 0 bases and J gave up 0 bases; unmatched junction bases: 12. The germline CDR1 and CDR2 sequences are MNHEY and SMNVEV (reference sequence). The CDR3 consists of 19 residues. Original handling: For nucleated cells, counts were estimated from reference gene primer amplification. Clones were sequenced by immunoSEQ multiplex PCR, and TCRdb holds only the in-frame ones, with some missing. The D gene and trimming were derived from the DNA, and the V and J assignments and clone size from that table. The sample holds fewer than 70,000 clones, roughly 80% seen once. The entry originates in a study of blood T cell repertoires in COVID-19. Study-wide background: The United States, Italy and Spain provided the acute and convalescent COVID-19 samples. T cells, B-cell-depleted T cells, or PBMCs provided the cDNA or gDNA that served as material.

The specimen was peripheral blood. The J gene is TRBJ2-7, the V gene TRBV27, with TRBD2 matching over 9 bases. This TCR was sampled from a woman older than 75 with acute or convalescent COVID-19. For the CDR3, the DNA is TGTGCCAGCAGTTTATCGAGCCCACGAAAGCGGGGGGACTCCTACGAGCAGTACTTC. Translated: CASSLSSPRKRGDSYEQYF.